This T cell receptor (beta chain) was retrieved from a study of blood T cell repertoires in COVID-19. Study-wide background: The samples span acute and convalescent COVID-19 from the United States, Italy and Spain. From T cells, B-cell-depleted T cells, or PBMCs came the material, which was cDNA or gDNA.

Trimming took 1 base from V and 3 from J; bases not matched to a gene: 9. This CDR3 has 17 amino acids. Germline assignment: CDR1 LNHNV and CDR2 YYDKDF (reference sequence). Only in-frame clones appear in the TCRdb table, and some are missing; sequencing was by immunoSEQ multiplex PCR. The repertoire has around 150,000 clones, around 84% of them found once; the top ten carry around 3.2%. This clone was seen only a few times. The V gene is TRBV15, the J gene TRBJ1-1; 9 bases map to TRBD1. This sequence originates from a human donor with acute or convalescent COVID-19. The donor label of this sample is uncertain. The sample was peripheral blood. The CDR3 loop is CATSRVTGGIGDTEAFF. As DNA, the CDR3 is TGTGCCACCAGCAGAGTAACAGGGGGCATAGGGGACACTGAAGCTTTCTTT.